This entry is about one TCR beta chain. What it binds is unknown. Looked up from germline, CDR1 is SGHVS and CDR2 is FNYEAQ. The length of the CDR3 is 17 residues. This sample stems from a study of T cells expressing NK-cell markers. Findings of the study overall: NKG2C+ dominant clonotypes from several donors made up about 1.0-8% of CD8+ T cells.

TCRdb reanalyzed the 5' RACE reads and collapses them to one entry per CDR3 protein, without DNA. The sample has 350,000 to 450,000 distinct CDR3 sequences, and its top ten clones hold 5.2%. Sequencing was carried out using blood T cells: a sorted CD56 or NKG2C T cell subset, CD4+ or CD8+ T cells, or bulk PBMC T cells (not recorded which). V usage is TRBV7-6 and J usage is TRBJ2-1; the D gene TCRdb calls, TRBD2, cannot be checked with no DNA. This TCR was recovered from a man aged 18 to 70 in good health. The CDR3 spells CASSSYSGGYSYNEQFF.